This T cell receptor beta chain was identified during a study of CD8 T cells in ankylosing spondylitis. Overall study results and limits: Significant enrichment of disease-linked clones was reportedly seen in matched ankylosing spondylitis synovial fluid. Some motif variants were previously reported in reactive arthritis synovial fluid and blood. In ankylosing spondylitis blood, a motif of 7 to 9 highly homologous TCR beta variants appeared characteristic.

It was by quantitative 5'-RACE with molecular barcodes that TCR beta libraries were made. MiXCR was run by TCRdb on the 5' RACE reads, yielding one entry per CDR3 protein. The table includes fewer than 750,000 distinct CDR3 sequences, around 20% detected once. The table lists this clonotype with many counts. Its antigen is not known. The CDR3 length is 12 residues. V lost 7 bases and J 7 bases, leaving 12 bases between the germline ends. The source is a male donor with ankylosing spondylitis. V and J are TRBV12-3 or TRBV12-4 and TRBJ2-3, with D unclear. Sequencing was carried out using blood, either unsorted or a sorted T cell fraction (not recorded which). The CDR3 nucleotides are TGTGCCAGCACCGCCAGACGGAATACGCAGTATTTT. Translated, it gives CASTARRNTQYF.